Listed here are 8 T cell receptor beta chains from one sample, sequenced in a study of cytomegalovirus exposure and HLA in healthy donors. PCR used 60 Vbeta primers and 13 Jbeta primers. The assay was immunoSEQ multiplex PCR, and TCRdb's table has in-frame clones only and misses some. In the table there are tens of thousands of clones, under 90% of which are singletons. Sequencing was carried out using PBMCs. The receptor source for this set is a woman under 30 in good health and CMV-seronegative.

As DNA, the CDR3 is TGTGCCAGCAGCGCGGGACAGACCTACGAGCAGTACTTC. Translating gives CASSAGQTYEQYF. The chain is built from TRBV5-6 and TRBJ2-7; a possible D gene is TRBD1 (7 bases). This CDR3 contains 13 residues. Trimming pared 4 bases from V and 2 bases from J, leaving 10 bases between. Germline V lookup: CDR1 SGHDT, CDR2 YYEEEE.

The chain combines TRBV28 with TRBJ2-1; D possibly corresponds to TRBD2 (5 bases). The V gene's germline CDR1 is MDHEN and CDR2 SYDVKM. Between the trimmed V and J ends, which lost 3 bases and 7 bases, there was a span of 16 bases. The CDR3 runs 15 residues. The CDR3 nucleotides read TGTGCCAGCAGTTTCCGACGGGAAAGGGATAATGAGCAGTTCTTC. Translated: CASSFRRERDNEQFF.

The rearrangement uses TRBV5-5 and TRBJ2-1; 8 positions match TRBD1. The V segment lost 0 bases and the J segment 6 bases; nucleotides outside the gene matches: 11. CDR3 length: 17 amino acids. CDR1 and CDR2 from the germline V gene are SGHKS and YYEKEE (reference sequence). CDR3 protein: CASSLDLGQGARNEQFF. The CDR3 DNA is TGTGCCAGCAGCTTGGACCTCGGGCAGGGGGCGCGCAATGAGCAGTTCTTC.

The CDR3 spells CASSGGLADGTQYF. DNA for the CDR3: TGCGCCAGCAGCGGAGGACTAGCGGATGGGACCCAGTACTTC. The chain has TRBV5-1 and TRBJ2-5; 10 bases align to TRBD2. This CDR3 is built from 14 residues. J lost 7 bases, V lost 4 bases, and 7 bases had no gene match. Germline lookup yields CDR1 SGHRS and CDR2 YFSETQ.

This clone occurred a few times. This chain uses TRBV13 with TRBJ2-5; 15 positions agree with TRBD2. This CDR3 comprises 16 residues. Trimming at V came to 5 bases and at J to 4 bases, leaving 5 bases not matched to a gene. Germline CDR1 PRHDT, CDR2 FYEKMQ (reference sequence). The CDR3 region is CASSLRTSGRGETQYF. In DNA, the CDR3 is TGTGCCAGCAGCCTCAGGACTAGCGGGAGGGGAGAGACCCAGTACTTC.

The V and J genes are TRBV7-3 and TRBJ1-2, with D possibly TRBD1 on 5 matching bases. The ends were cut back, 5 bases at V and 4 bases at J, with 11 bases in the middle. Germline V gene lookup returns CDR1 SGHTA and CDR2 FQGTGA. The CDR3 consists of 13 residues. This CDR3 reads CASSPDSSYGYTF. The CDR3 coding sequence is TGTGCCAGCAGCCCCGACAGTAGCTATGGCTACACCTTC. The complete variable domain, with remaining parts taken from reference TRBV7-3 and TRBJ1-2, reads GAGVSQTPSNKVTEKGKYVELRCDPISGHTALYWYRQSLGQGPEFLIYFQGTGAADDSGLPNDRFFAVRPEGSVSTLKIQRTERGDSAVYLCASSPDSSYGYTFGSGTRLTVV.

The gene calls are TRBV28 and TRBJ2-7; 11 nucleotides line up with TRBD1. V trimming: 10 bases; J trimming: 4 bases; junction bases outside the gene matches: 6. CDR1 and CDR2 (germline): MDHEN, SYDVKM. This CDR3 is 13 amino acids long. As DNA, the CDR3 is TGTGCCATATTCGGACAGGGGGCGTACGAGCAGTACTTC. Its translation is CAIFGQGAYEQYF.

In regard to this clone: The same CDR3 arises from other DNA sequences in this sample as well. The chain carries TRBV6-4 and TRBJ2-1; 11 bases agree with TRBD2. Germline V CDR1 and CDR2: MRHNA, SNTAGT. V lost 6 bases to trimming and J lost 6 bases; unmatched junction nucleotides: 10. The CDR3 is made up of 16 amino acids. Here the CDR3 DNA reads TGTGCCAGCAGCCCCTTGGGGACTAGCGGTTCCAATGAGCAGTTCTTC. Its protein is CASSPLGTSGSNEQFF.